This TCR beta chain derives from a study of blood T cell repertoires in COVID-19. Study as a whole: From the United States, Italy and Spain came samples of acute and convalescent COVID-19. T cells, B-cell-depleted T cells, or PBMCs provided the cDNA or gDNA that served as material.

The CDR3 sequence is 16 residues long. Germline-derived CDR1 and CDR2 are MNHEY and SVGAGI. With 2 bases removed from V and 0 bases from J, the gap between germline ends came to 11 bases. TCRdb keeps only in-frame clones here, not all; method: immunoSEQ multiplex PCR. The table has approximately 290,000 clones, around nine tenths seen once. This receptor was taken from a woman aged 55-75 years with acute or convalescent COVID-19. V is TRBV6-5 and J is TRBJ2-1; weak D call: TRBD1 (5 bases). Material: peripheral blood. CDR3 coding DNA: TGTGCCAGCAGTTACCGACAGTTTAGCTCCTACAATGAGCAGTTCTTC. It is translated as CASSYRQFSSYNEQFF.